The rows below give T cell receptor beta chains drawn from one sample of a study of metastatic and nonmetastatic thyroid tumors. TCRdb re-called clones from the PCR reads using MiXCR. The repertoire holds about 60,000 clones, with 15% to 20% as singletons. The sample consisted of blood. Receptors originate from a male donor with papillary thyroid cancer or a benign thyroid nodule (not recorded which). Some clones in this sample may be carry-over from other donors' samples. CDR3s include the opening cysteine and the closing phenylalanine or tryptophan. Fields, in order: J gene, V gene, D gene, clone size, CDR3 protein, CDR3 DNA. The D gene is left open where the match is weak. The listing skips clone size in some rows; elsewhere it reads once, few, many or a size class.

J gene: TRBJ2-3
V gene: TRBV18
D gene: -
clone size: few
CDR3 protein: CASSSRLTSSTYTQYF
CDR3 DNA: TGTGCCAGCTCGTCGAGGTTAACTTCTAGCACATATACGCAGTATTTT

J gene: TRBJ1-2
V gene: TRBV12-3/TRBV12-4
D gene: -
clone size: many
CDR3 protein: CASSFSSGVLYGYTF
CDR3 DNA: TGTGCCAGCAGTTTCAGTAGTGGAGTTCTCTATGGCTACACCTTC

J gene: TRBJ2-3
V gene: TRBV21-1
D gene: -
clone size: many
CDR3 protein: CASSAGGDQSSRTDTQYF
CDR3 DNA: TGTGCCAGCAGTGCCGGTGGGGACCAGTCATCCCGCACAGATACGCAGTATTTT

J gene: TRBJ1-5
V gene: TRBV5-1
D gene: TRBD1
clone size: many
CDR3 protein: CASSLGVVAGGSNQPQHF
CDR3 DNA: TGCGCCAGCAGCTTGGGTGTCGTGGCAGGGGGAAGTAATCAGCCCCAGCATTTT

J gene: TRBJ2-2
V gene: TRBV24-1
D gene: -
clone size: many
CDR3 protein: CATSDFDGASYTGELFF
CDR3 DNA: TGTGCCACCAGTGATTTCGATGGCGCGAGCTACACCGGGGAGCTGTTTTTT

J gene: TRBJ1-1
V gene: TRBV5-8
D gene: TRBD1
clone size: many
CDR3 protein: CASSVQGYTEAFF
CDR3 DNA: TGTGCCAGCAGCGTACAGGGGTACACTGAAGCTTTCTTT

J gene: TRBJ2-7
V gene: TRBV5-4
D gene: -
clone size: -
CDR3 protein: CASSSPGLTGEQYF
CDR3 DNA: TGTGCCAGCAGCTCCCCGGGCCTAACGGGCGAGCAGTACTTC

J gene: TRBJ2-2
V gene: TRBV20-1
D gene: -
clone size: -
CDR3 protein: CSSRDNTGELFF
CDR3 DNA: TGCAGTTCTCGGGATAACACCGGGGAGCTGTTTTTT

J gene: TRBJ1-5
V gene: TRBV20-1
D gene: -
clone size: many
CDR3 protein: CSARDRYGYYSNQPQHF
CDR3 DNA: TGCAGTGCTAGAGATCGCTATGGATATTATAGCAATCAGCCCCAGCATTTT

J gene: TRBJ1-2
V gene: TRBV5-6
D gene: -
clone size: -
CDR3 protein: CASSFWGGRHYGYTF
CDR3 DNA: TGTGCTAGCAGCTTCTGGGGTGGAAGGCACTATGGCTACACCTTC

J gene: TRBJ2-3
V gene: TRBV20-1
D gene: -
clone size: once
CDR3 protein: CSARDIPGFSADTQYF
CDR3 DNA: TGCAGTGCTAGAGATATCCCAGGGTTTAGTGCAGATACGCAGTATTTT

J gene: TRBJ1-1
V gene: TRBV28
D gene: -
clone size: -
CDR3 protein: CASSTPLQGVIGAFF
CDR3 DNA: TGTGCCAGCAGCACTCCCTTACAGGGAGTGATAGGAGCTTTCTTT

J gene: TRBJ2-5
V gene: TRBV7-2
D gene: -
clone size: many
CDR3 protein: CASAADGQETQYF
CDR3 DNA: TGTGCCAGCGCGGCCGACGGGCAAGAGACCCAGTACTTC

J gene: TRBJ1-2
V gene: TRBV20-1
D gene: -
clone size: -
CDR3 protein: CSATRVWGDYGYTF
CDR3 DNA: TGCAGTGCAACCCGGGTATGGGGGGACTATGGCTACACCTTC

J gene: TRBJ2-3
V gene: TRBV11-2
D gene: TRBD2
clone size: many
CDR3 protein: CASSGGLAGGPATQYF
CDR3 DNA: TGTGCCAGCAGCGGGGGACTAGCGGGAGGGCCCGCTACGCAGTATTTT